The 6 T cell receptor beta chains presented below share a single source sample, sequenced in a study of control samples from healthy donors and cancer patients. The table came from immunoSEQ multiplex PCR; TCRdb's copy has only in-frame clones and leaves some out. The data show some 74,000 clones, 88% seen once. The sequenced sample was blood. The source is a woman in her 50s in good health.

V is TRBV20-1 and J is TRBJ1-3; no clear D. This CDR3 spans 15 amino acids. Germline CDR1 and CDR2: DFQATT and SNEGSKA (reference sequence). The V gene lost 3 bases and the J gene lost 0 bases, with 12 bases spanning the gap. The DNA for the CDR3 is TGCAGTGCTAGTACATCGCCCACCTCTGGAAACACCATATATTTT. This gives the protein CSASTSPTSGNTIYF.

The chain employs TRBV29-1 and TRBJ2-1, with 7 nucleotides matching TRBD1. The junction had 10 bases not matched to a gene; V was cut back by 7 bases and J by 13 bases. Germline V gives CDR1 SQVTM, CDR2 ANQGSEA. This CDR3 has 11 amino acids. The CDR3 nucleotides read TGCAGCGCCACCACAGGGGCCCCCCAGTTCTTC. Its protein product is CSATTGAPQFF.

The chain carries TRBV24-1 and TRBJ1-2; D not certain. Trimming left V 7 bases short and J 8 bases short, with 13 bases between. CDR3 length equals 12 residues. CDR1 KGHDR and CDR2 SFDVKD come from the germline V gene. Written as DNA, the CDR3 is TGTGCCACCAGCCTAAGTTCTGGGGGCTACACCTTC. As protein: CATSLSSGGYTF.

This clone has more than one count but fewer than ten. This chain links TRBV9 with TRBJ1-2, with TRBD1 matching 7 bases. With V trimmed by 5 bases and J by 5 bases, 15 bases remained unmatched. The CDR3 length is 16 residues. Germline CDR1 and CDR2: SGDLS and YYNGEE. Here the CDR3 DNA reads TGTGCCAGCAGTACCGGGACAGCCTTTAAGCTTTATGGCTACACCTTC. It is translated as CASSTGTAFKLYGYTF.

The DNA for the CDR3 is TGTGCCAGCACGGACAGCCAGGGGCCCCAGCATTTT. The encoded protein is CASTDSQGPQHF. The chain combines TRBV2 with TRBJ1-5; D perhaps matches TRBD1 (6 bases). V lost 7 bases, J lost 9 bases, and 13 bases lay in between. CDR1 and CDR2 (germline): SNHLY, FYNNEI. This CDR3 is built from 12 residues.

This rearrangement joins TRBV7-9 to TRBJ1-1, with no clear D. The CDR3 contains 13 residues. Trimming stripped 2 bases from V and 4 bases from J, with 8 bases between. Germline assignment: CDR1 SEHNR and CDR2 FQNEAQ (reference sequence). The CDR3 DNA follows: TGTGCCAGCAGCTTACGGGAATTCACTGAAGCTTTCTTT. Amino acids: CASSLREFTEAFF.